These 16 T cell receptor beta chains were all obtained from the same sample, sequenced in a study of cytomegalovirus exposure and HLA in healthy donors. Sequencing used immunoSEQ multiplex PCR; TCRdb keeps in-frame clones, though not all of them. The sample carries under 140,000 clones, 88% recorded once. The sample was PBMCs. These receptors all come from a woman in her twenties or thirties in good health and CMV-seropositive.

V gene TRBV28 combines with J gene TRBJ2-1; D is uncertain. Looked up from germline, CDR1 is MDHEN and CDR2 is SYDVKM. With 8 bases removed from V and 7 bases from J, the gap between germline ends came to 9 bases. This CDR3 has 11 residues. Written as DNA, the CDR3 is TGTGCCAGCCACGCCCAGAATGAGCAGTTCTTC. Its protein is CASHAQNEQFF. Variable domain in full (rest from reference TRBV28 and TRBJ2-1): DVKVTQSSRYLVKRTGEKVFLECVQDMDHENMFWYRQDPGLGLRLIYFSYDVKMKEKGDIPEGYSVSREKKERFSLILESASTNQTSMYLCASHAQNEQFFGPGTRLTVL.

The gene calls are TRBV5-1 and TRBJ2-7; the match to TRBD2 covers 11 bases. With 4 bases clipped from V and 3 bases from J, the junction kept 3 bases outside the gene matches. CDR1 and CDR2 from the germline V gene are SGHRS and YFSETQ. This CDR3 spans 14 amino acids. The CDR3 DNA reads TGCGCCAGCAGCCAGACTAGCGGGAACTACGAGCAGTACTTC. Residues: CASSQTSGNYEQYF.

The chain combines TRBV19 with TRBJ2-2; the D gene is possibly TRBD1 (6 bases). Germline loops: CDR1 LNHDA, CDR2 SQIVND (reference sequence). The length of the CDR3 is 15 residues. The V end lost 7 bases, the J end lost 4 bases, and 16 bases lay between the germline ends. CDR3 DNA: TGTGCCAGTAACGAGGGGCAGGGGACCACCGGGGAGCTGTTTTTT. Translated: CASNEGQGTTGELFF.

The chain recombines TRBV14 with TRBJ2-7; 8 bases are shared with TRBD1. V lost 3 bases to trimming and J lost 0 bases; unmatched junction nucleotides: 4. Germline V gene sequence: CDR1 SGHDN, CDR2 FVKESK. The CDR3 length is 15 residues. DNA for the CDR3: TGTGCCAGCAGCCACGACAGGGGATACTCCTACGAGCAGTACTTC. Translated, it gives CASSHDRGYSYEQYF.

The chain links TRBV9 to TRBJ2-1, with 13 bases fitting TRBD2. Germline trimming cut 4 bases from V and 4 bases from J; bases unmatched to any gene: 8. CDR3 length equals 17 residues. Germline V CDR1 and CDR2: SGDLS, YYNGEE. The CDR3 reads CASSPRTSGGRYNEQFF. The CDR3 DNA reads TGTGCCAGCAGCCCCCGGACTAGCGGGGGCCGGTACAATGAGCAGTTCTTC. The full variable domain, with the rest looked up from reference TRBV9 and TRBJ2-1, is DSGVTQTPKHLITATGQRVTLRCSPRSGDLSVYWYQQSLDQGLQFLIQYYNGEERAKGNILERFSAQQFPDLHSELNLSSLELGDSALYFCASSPRTSGGRYNEQFFGPGTRLTVL.

V is TRBV7-3 and J is TRBJ2-6; D gene ambiguous. The germline V gene encodes CDR1 SGHTA and CDR2 FQGTGA. The CDR3 is 16 residues long. Trimming removed 5 bases at V and 0 bases at J, with 11 bases between. The CDR3 coding sequence is TGTGCCAGCAGCCCGCAGACTCGCTCTGGGGCCAACGTCCTGACTTTC. It specifies CASSPQTRSGANVLTF.

The chain is built from TRBV7-2 and TRBJ2-7, with TRBD2 identical over 7 bases. This CDR3 contains 13 residues. Germline CDR1 is SGHTA and CDR2 is FQGNSA. V was clipped by 5 bases and J by 3 bases; unmatched bases: 4. The CDR3 reads CASSPGLDYEQYF. The CDR3 nucleotides are TGTGCCAGCAGCCCAGGACTAGACTACGAGCAGTACTTC.

The V and J genes are TRBV27 and TRBJ2-5, with 9 bases matching TRBD1. Germline V gene data show CDR1 as MNHEY and CDR2 as SMNVEV (reference sequence). The CDR3 sequence is 13 residues long. Trimming at V came to 4 bases and at J to 6 bases, leaving 3 bases not matched to a gene. The DNA of the CDR3 is TGTGCCAGCAGTTCGACAGGGGGAAAGACCCAGTACTTC. Translating it yields CASSSTGGKTQYF.

The rearrangement joins TRBV28 to TRBJ1-2; 7 nucleotides match TRBD1. Germline lookup yields CDR1 MDHEN and CDR2 SYDVKM. V lost 4 bases, J lost 0 bases, and 2 bases stayed unmatched. This CDR3 spans 14 amino acids. CDR3: CASSSGTANYGYTF. CDR3 coding DNA: TGTGCCAGCAGTTCTGGGACAGCTAACTATGGCTACACCTTC.

Worth noting for this clone: The germline gene is not matched at one end of the junction; a read error may be the cause. The J gene is TRBJ2-1, the V gene TRBV7-7; 11 nucleotides align to TRBD1. The CDR3 is 15 amino acids. Per the germline V gene, CDR1 is SSHAT and CDR2 is FNYEAQ (reference sequence). The CDR3 nucleotides read TGTGCTAGCAGCTTAGGGGGACAGGGGGACAATGAGCAGTTCTTC. Amino acids: CASSLGGQGDNEQFF.

The chain recombines TRBV4-2 with TRBJ1-1, with D unresolved. The CDR3 consists of 13 residues. Trimming removed 1 base from V and 7 bases from J, with 10 bases in between. From germline, CDR1 is LGHNA and CDR2 YNFKEQ. CDR3 amino acids: CASSQGMRVEAFF. CDR3 coding DNA: TGTGCCAGCAGCCAAGGTATGAGGGTTGAAGCTTTCTTT.

The chain couples TRBV27 to TRBJ2-1; 10 nucleotides match TRBD2. The CDR3 runs 15 residues. Germline loops: CDR1 MNHEY, CDR2 SMNVEV (reference sequence). V lost 4 bases to trimming and J lost 8 bases; unmatched junction nucleotides: 8. The chain's CDR3 is CASSSKREGGYEQFF. The CDR3 coding sequence is TGTGCCAGCAGTTCTAAGCGGGAGGGGGGTTATGAGCAGTTCTTC.

The chain links TRBV28 to TRBJ2-3, with TRBD2 as a possible D gene (5 bases). V lost 3 bases, J lost 4 bases, and 11 bases lay in between. CDR1 is MDHEN, CDR2 SYDVKM, per germline. The CDR3 spans 14 residues. The CDR3 loop reads CASSFGEISDTQYF. In DNA form, the CDR3 reads TGTGCCAGCAGTTTTGGGGAGATTTCAGATACGCAGTATTTT.

This clone has only one observation. This rearrangement joins TRBV5-4 to TRBJ2-5; 8 positions agree with TRBD2. The CDR3 covers 14 residues. Germline-derived CDR1 and CDR2 are SGHNT and YYREEE (reference sequence). After removal of 2 bases from V and 6 bases from J, the junction contained 6 bases not matched to a gene. CDR3 residues: CASSLAGAIKTQYF. The DNA of the CDR3 is TGTGCCAGCAGCTTAGCGGGAGCGATCAAGACCCAGTACTTC.

This chain connects TRBV2 to TRBJ1-5; 11 nucleotides agree with TRBD1. There are 16 residues in the CDR3. V trimming: 8 bases; J trimming: 2 bases; junction bases outside the gene matches: 8. Germline V gene data show CDR1 as SNHLY and CDR2 as FYNNEI. The CDR3 region is CASRGTGGYGNQPQHF. The CDR3 DNA sequence: TGTGCCAGCCGGGGGACAGGGGGGTATGGCAATCAGCCCCAGCATTTT.

The chain uses TRBV6-1 and TRBJ1-1, with TRBD1 matching over 9 bases. Germline values: CDR1 MNHNS, CDR2 SASEGT. J lost 0 bases, V lost 6 bases, and 2 bases had no gene match. The CDR3 totals 14 residues. The CDR3 nucleotides read TGTGCCAGCAGCTACAGGGGGCTGAACACTGAAGCTTTCTTT. This codes for CASSYRGLNTEAFF.